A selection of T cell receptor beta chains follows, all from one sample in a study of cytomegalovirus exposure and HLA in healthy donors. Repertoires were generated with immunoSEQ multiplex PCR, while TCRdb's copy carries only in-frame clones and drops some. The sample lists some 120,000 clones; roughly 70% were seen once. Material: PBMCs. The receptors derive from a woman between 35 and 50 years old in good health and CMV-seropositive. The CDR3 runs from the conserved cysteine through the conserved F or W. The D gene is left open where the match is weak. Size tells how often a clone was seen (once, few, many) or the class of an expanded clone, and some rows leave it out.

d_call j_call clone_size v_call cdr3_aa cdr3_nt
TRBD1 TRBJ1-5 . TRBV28 CASSTEGTGSQPQHF TGTGCCAGCAGTACCGAGGGGACAGGGAGTCAGCCCCAGCATTTT
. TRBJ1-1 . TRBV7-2 CASSLTVNTEAFF TGTGCCAGCAGCCTGACAGTGAACACTGAAGCTTTCTTT
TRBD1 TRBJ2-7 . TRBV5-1 CASSFSTGGTYEQYF TGCGCCAGCAGCTTCAGCACAGGGGGCACCTACGAGCAGTACTTC
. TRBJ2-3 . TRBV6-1 CASSVERITDTQYF TGTGCCAGCAGTGTGGAGCGGATCACAGATACGCAGTATTTT
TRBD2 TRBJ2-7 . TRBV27 CASSPSGSPYEQYF TGTGCCAGCAGTCCAAGCGGGAGTCCCTACGAGCAGTACTTC
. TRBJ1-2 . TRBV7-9 CSSSARDYVHGYTF TGTTCCAGCAGCGCGCGGGACTACGTCCACGGCTACACCTTC
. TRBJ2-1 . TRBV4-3 CASSQREAGGDEQFF TGCGCCAGCAGCCAAAGGGAGGCGGGTGGCGATGAGCAGTTCTTC
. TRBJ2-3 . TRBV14 CASSQEIAVTDTQYF TGTGCCAGCAGCCAAGAAATCGCGGTCACAGATACGCAGTATTTT
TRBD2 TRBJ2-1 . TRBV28 CASSLYRASGRGYNEQFF TGTGCCAGCAGTTTATATCGCGCTAGCGGGAGGGGGTACAATGAGCAGTTCTTC
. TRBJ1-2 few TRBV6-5 CASSPVQGWARTF TGTGCCAGCAGCCCAGTTCAGGGATGGGCCCGCACCTTC
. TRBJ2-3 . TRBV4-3 CASSQDGSGVTDTQYF TGCGCCAGCAGCCAAGATGGGTCGGGGGTGACAGATACGCAGTATTTT
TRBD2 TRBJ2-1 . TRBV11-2 CASSLDPAGGPFEQFF TGTGCCAGCAGCTTAGATCCGGCGGGAGGGCCATTTGAGCAGTTCTTC
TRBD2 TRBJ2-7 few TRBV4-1 CASSQEWVSGANANYEQYF TGCGCCAGCAGCCAAGAATGGGTTAGCGGGGCTAACGCAAACTACGAGCAGTACTTC
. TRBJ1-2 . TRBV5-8 CASSSLNQDPGYTF TGTGCCAGCAGCTCCCTAAATCAGGATCCTGGCTACACCTTC
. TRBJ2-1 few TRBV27 CASSRQDYNEQFF TGTGCCAGCAGTAGACAGGACTACAATGAGCAGTTCTTC
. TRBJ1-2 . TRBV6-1 CASSEVLAANYGYTF TGTGCCAGCAGTGAAGTCTTGGCAGCTAACTATGGCTACACCTTC
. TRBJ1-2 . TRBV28 CASSTLQGSNYGYTF TGTGCCAGCAGCACCCTCCAGGGCTCTAACTATGGCTACACCTTC
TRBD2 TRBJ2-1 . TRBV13 CASSRSGAGGPENEQFF TGTGCCAGCAGCCGTTCGGGGGCGGGAGGGCCGGAGAATGAGCAGTTCTTC
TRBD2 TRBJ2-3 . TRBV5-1 CASSSLVSGTSGKNTQYF TGCGCCAGCAGCTCTTTAGTTTCCGGGACTAGCGGGAAGAATACGCAGTATTTT
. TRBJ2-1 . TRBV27 CASSLQGTAYNEQFF TGTGCCAGCAGCTTACAGGGTACTGCCTACAATGAGCAGTTCTTC
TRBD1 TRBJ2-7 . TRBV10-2 CASSEQTGEYEQYF TGCGCCAGCAGTGAGCAGACAGGGGAGTACGAGCAGTACTTC
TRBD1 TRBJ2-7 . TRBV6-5 CASSSRADRGDEQYF TGTGCCAGCAGTTCCCGAGCGGACAGGGGGGATGAGCAGTACTTC
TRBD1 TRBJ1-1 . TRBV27 CASSASGGPRKAFF TGTGCCAGCAGCGCTTCAGGGGGCCCCAGAAAAGCTTTCTTT
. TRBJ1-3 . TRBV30 CAWSGGTIPLYF TGTGCCTGGAGTGGGGGGACAATCCCTCTATATTTT
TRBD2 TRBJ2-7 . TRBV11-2 CASSSSGRSHEQYF TGTGCCAGCAGCTCTAGCGGGAGAAGTCACGAGCAGTACTTC
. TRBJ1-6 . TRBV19 CGSREGYNSPLHF TGTGGCTCGCGGGAGGGGTATAATTCACCCCTCCACTTT
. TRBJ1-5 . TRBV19 CASSIPGGNQPQHF TGTGCCAGTAGTATCCCAGGTGGCAATCAGCCCCAGCATTTT
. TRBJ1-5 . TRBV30 CAWSEGTFSNQPRHF TGTGCCTGGAGTGAAGGGACATTCTCCAATCAGCCCCGGCATTTT
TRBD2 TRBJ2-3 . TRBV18 CASSSTSGYTDTQYF TGTGCCAGCTCATCCACTAGCGGCTACACAGATACGCAGTATTTT